The 17 T cell receptor beta chains presented below share a single source sample, sequenced in a study of blood T cells in healthy people across ages. Primers used in a second PCR of roughly 6 to 11 cycles were a sample-barcoded 5' primer and a J-beta primer mix. TCRdb re-called the 5' RACE reads through MiXCR, storing one row per CDR3 protein. The table has around 1,700,000 distinct CDR3 sequences, roughly 30% seen once. The sequenced sample was blood. Every receptor here comes from a woman younger than 45 in good health.

In its sample, this clonotype was seen a few times. This sequence joins TRBV4-1 and TRBJ1-2, with a tentative D call TRBD1 (5 bases). CDR3 size: 15 residues. Germline V CDR1 and CDR2: MGHRA, YSYEKL. V lost 1 base and J 3 bases, leaving 12 bases between the germline ends. This chain's CDR3 is CASSQVGGVDYGYTF. DNA for the CDR3: TGCGCCAGCAGCCAAGTTGGGGGAGTGGACTATGGCTACACCTTC.

A few counts support this clonotype. The V gene is TRBV4-3, the J gene TRBJ2-1; tentative D call: TRBD2 (5 bases). This CDR3 has 15 residues. The V end lost 1 base, the J end lost 7 bases, and 14 bases lay between the germline ends. Germline V gives CDR1 LGHNA, CDR2 YSLEER. The DNA of the CDR3 is TGCGCCAGCAGCCAAGTCGGGGAATGGGGTAATGAGCAGTTCTTC. Encoded protein: CASSQVGEWGNEQFF.

The J gene is TRBJ2-3, the V gene TRBV20-1; 8 bases are a match to TRBD1. CDR1 DFQATT and CDR2 SNEGSKA come from the germline V gene (reference sequence). With V trimmed by 6 bases and J by 7 bases, 12 bases remained unmatched. The CDR3 has 14 amino acids. Written as DNA, the CDR3 is TGCAGTGCCGGCCCCAGGCAGGGGGCGAATACGCAGTATTTT. Translated: CSAGPRQGANTQYF.

There are many counts of this clonotype. The chain links TRBV11-2 to TRBJ1-2, with D tentatively TRBD1 (6 bases). The CDR3 has 14 residues. V was shortened by 5 bases and J by 4 bases, with 14 bases between the two germline ends. Per the germline V gene, CDR1 is SGHAT and CDR2 is FQNNGV. The CDR3 DNA reads TGTGCCAGCAGCCCCCGGACAGCAGCCTATGGCTACACCTTC. Encoded protein: CASSPRTAAYGYTF.

The CDR3 DNA reads as TGTGCCAGCAGCCTTAAGCATGGGGGTGAGCAGTTCTTC. This gives the protein CASSLKHGGEQFF. J is TRBJ2-1 and V is TRBV7-3, with D perhaps being TRBD1 or TRBD2 (5 bases each). This CDR3 is built from 13 residues. Trimming took 5 bases from V and 9 from J, leaving 14 bases between them. Germline V CDR1 and CDR2: SGHTA, FQGTGA.

This clonotype was found a few times. This sequence joins TRBV5-1 and TRBJ1-1; possible D gene TRBD1, 5 bases. This CDR3 region has 13 residues. Germline-derived CDR1 and CDR2 are SGHRS and YFSETQ. V was trimmed by 5 bases and J by 1 base, leaving 9 bases between them. CDR3: CASRPGSNTEAFF. DNA for the CDR3: TGCGCCAGCAGGCCAGGGTCGAACACTGAAGCTTTCTTT.

The V and J genes are TRBV10-3 and TRBJ2-5, with 12 bases fitting TRBD1. Germline lookup yields CDR1 ENHRY and CDR2 SYGVKD. Trimming took 2 bases from V and 4 from J; bases not matched to a gene: 5. The CDR3 is 16 residues long. The CDR3 DNA reads as TGTGCCATCAGTGAGCCGGGACAGGGGGCAGGAGAGACCCAGTACTTC. Translated, it gives CAISEPGQGAGETQYF.

Concerning this clonotype: A junction end diverges from the germline sequence, so it may reflect a read error. This chain links TRBV5-1 with TRBJ2-1, with 13 bases fitting TRBD2. The CDR3 spans 18 residues. Germline lookup yields CDR1 SGHRS and CDR2 YFSETQ. The CDR3 loop reads CASSFGLAGEVGRNEQLF. In DNA, the CDR3 is TGCGCCAGCAGCTTTGGACTAGCGGGAGAGGTGGGTAGAAATGAGCAGTTATTC.

This clonotype was picked up a small number of times. The V call is TRBV12-3 or TRBV12-4, the J call TRBJ1-1, with a tentative D call TRBD1 (6 bases). This CDR3 is 12 amino acids long. Trimming took off 6 bases at V and 8 bases at J, with 13 bases between the two ends. The CDR3 DNA reads as TGTGCCAGCAGCTCCGTGGGGGCGGAAGCTTTCTTT. Amino acid sequence: CASSSVGAEAFF.

This clonotype was picked up a small number of times. The rearrangement links TRBV6-2 or TRBV6-3 to TRBJ2-7; D possibly corresponds to TRBD2 (5 bases). From germline, CDR1 is MNHEY and CDR2 SVGEGT. V was cut by 2 bases and J by 3 bases, with 14 bases left in between. The CDR3 length is 15 residues. In DNA, the CDR3 is TGTGCCAGCAGTTACGGAATAGAGAGGGTCTACGAGCAGTACTTC. Translation: CASSYGIERVYEQYF.

With regard to this clonotype: One end of the junction does not line up with germline, which may come from a read error. This chain joins TRBV6-1 and TRBJ2-4; D is perhaps TRBD2 (7 bases). CDR3 length: 17 amino acids. Per the germline V gene, CDR1 is MNHNS and CDR2 is SASEGT. CDR3 sequence reads: CASREERGGATKNIQYF. The CDR3 DNA reads TGTGCCAGCAGGGAAGAGAGGGGGGGCGCGACCAAAAACATTCAGTACTTC.

The chain carries TRBV29-1 and TRBJ2-1; D may correspond to TRBD1 or TRBD2 (5 bases each). The CDR3 extends over 12 amino acids. With 7 bases removed from V and 8 bases from J, the gap between germline ends came to 15 bases. The V gene's germline CDR1 is SQVTM and CDR2 ANQGSEA. In nucleotides, the CDR3 is TGCAGCGCCTCGGGACCGCGGGATGAGCAGTTCTTC. Translated, it gives CSASGPRDEQFF.

In its sample, this clonotype was seen a few times. The chain uses TRBV28 and TRBJ2-4; unclear D gene. The V end was cut by 5 bases, the J end by 0 bases, with 11 bases between. CDR3 length: 15 residues. Germline V gene sequence: CDR1 MDHEN, CDR2 SYDVKM. The CDR3 DNA sequence: TGTGCCAGCAGTAGTGGTTTTTTAGCCAAAAACATTCAGTACTTC. Residues: CASSSGFLAKNIQYF. Combining the CDR3 with reference TRBV28 and TRBJ2-4 gives the whole variable domain DVKVTQSSRYLVKRTGEKVFLECVQDMDHENMFWYRQDPGLGLRLIYFSYDVKMKEKGDIPEGYSVSREKKERFSLILESASTNQTSMYLCASSSGFLAKNIQYFGAGTRLSVL.

Comment on this clonotype: A much larger clonotype is one base distant, so this may be a read error. V and J are TRBV5-6 and TRBJ2-7; D remains unclear. Germline CDR1 reads SGHDT; CDR2 reads YYEEEE. This CDR3 has 13 amino acids. The CDR3 sequence: CASGLGSVGEQYF. The CDR3 bases are TGTGCCAGCGGCTTAGGCTCGGTTGGGGAGCAGTACTTC.

The chain uses TRBV20-1 and TRBJ1-1, with D possibly TRBD1 on 5 matching bases. In germline, CDR1 is DFQATT, CDR2 SNEGSKA (reference sequence). CDR3 length: 13 amino acids. Trimming took 5 bases from V and 8 from J, leaving 18 bases between them. CDR3 DNA: TGCAGTGCTGAAATAGACACAGGAGCGGAAGCTTTCTTT. Amino acids: CSAEIDTGAEAFF.

This clonotype was counted a few times. In DNA form, the CDR3 reads TGCGCCAGCAGCTGGCATGACGAGCAGTACTTC. Translated, it gives CASSWHDEQYF. This chain uses TRBV5-1 with TRBJ2-7; D is undetermined. V gave up 3 bases and J gave up 5 bases, with 6 bases separating them. The CDR3 covers 11 residues. Germline CDR1 reads SGHRS; CDR2 reads YFSETQ.

This clonotype was found a few times. This rearrangement joins TRBV29-1 to TRBJ1-5; D might be TRBD1 (5 bases). The CDR3 spans 13 residues. Germline values: CDR1 SQVTM, CDR2 ANQGSEA. Between the trimmed V and J ends, which lost 7 bases and 2 bases, there was a span of 12 bases. Written as DNA, the CDR3 is TGCAGCGCTCAACAGGCAGGCAATCAGCCCCAGCATTTT. Translation: CSAQQAGNQPQHF.